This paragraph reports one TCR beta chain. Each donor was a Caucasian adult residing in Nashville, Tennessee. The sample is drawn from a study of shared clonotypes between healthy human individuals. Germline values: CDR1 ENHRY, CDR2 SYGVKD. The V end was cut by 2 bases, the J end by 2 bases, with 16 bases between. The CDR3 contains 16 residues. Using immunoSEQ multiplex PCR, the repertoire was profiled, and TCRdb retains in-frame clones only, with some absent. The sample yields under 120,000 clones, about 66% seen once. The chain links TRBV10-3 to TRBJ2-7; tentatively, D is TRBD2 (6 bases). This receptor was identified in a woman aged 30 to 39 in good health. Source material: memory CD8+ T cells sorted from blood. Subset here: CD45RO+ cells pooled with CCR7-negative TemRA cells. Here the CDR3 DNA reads TGTGCCATCAGTGAGGGGATGGGGGAGGAAACCTACGAGCAGTACTTC. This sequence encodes CAISEGMGEETYEQYF.